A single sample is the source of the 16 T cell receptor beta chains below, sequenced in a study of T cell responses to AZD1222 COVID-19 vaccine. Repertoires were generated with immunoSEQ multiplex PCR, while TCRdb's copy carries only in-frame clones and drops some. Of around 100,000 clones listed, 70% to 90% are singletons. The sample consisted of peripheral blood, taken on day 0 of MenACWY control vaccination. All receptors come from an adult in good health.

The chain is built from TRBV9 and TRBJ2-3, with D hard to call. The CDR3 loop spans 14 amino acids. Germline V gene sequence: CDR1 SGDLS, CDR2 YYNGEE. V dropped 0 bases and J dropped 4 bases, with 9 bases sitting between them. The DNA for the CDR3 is TGTGCCAGCAGCGTAGTCGGCGAGGCAGATACGCAGTATTTT. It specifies CASSVVGEADTQYF.

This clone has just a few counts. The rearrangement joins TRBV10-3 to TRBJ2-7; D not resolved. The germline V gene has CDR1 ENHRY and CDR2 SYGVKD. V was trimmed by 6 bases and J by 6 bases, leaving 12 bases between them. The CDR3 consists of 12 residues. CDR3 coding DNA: TGTGCCATCAGCTCAACCCCTCGCGAGCAGTACTTC. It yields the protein CAISSTPREQYF.

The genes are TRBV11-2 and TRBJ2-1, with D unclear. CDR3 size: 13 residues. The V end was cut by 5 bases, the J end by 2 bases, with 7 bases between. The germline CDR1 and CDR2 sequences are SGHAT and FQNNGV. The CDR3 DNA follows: TGTGCCAGCAGCAGGGCCGCCTACAATGAGCAGTTCTTC. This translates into CASSRAAYNEQFF.

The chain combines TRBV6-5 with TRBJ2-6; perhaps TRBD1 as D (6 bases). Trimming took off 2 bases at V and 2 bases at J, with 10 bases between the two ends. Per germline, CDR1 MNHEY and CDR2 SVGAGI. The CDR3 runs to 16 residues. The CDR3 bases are TGTGCCAGCAGTTACACGACAGGTACTGGGGCCAACGTCCTGACTTTC. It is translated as CASSYTTGTGANVLTF.

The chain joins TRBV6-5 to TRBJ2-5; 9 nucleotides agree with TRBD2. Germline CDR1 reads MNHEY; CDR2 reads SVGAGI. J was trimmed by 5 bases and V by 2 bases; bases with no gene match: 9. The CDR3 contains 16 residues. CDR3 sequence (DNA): TGTGCCAGCAGTTACACCCTAGCGGGATTAGGGGAGACCCAGTACTTC. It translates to CASSYTLAGLGETQYF.

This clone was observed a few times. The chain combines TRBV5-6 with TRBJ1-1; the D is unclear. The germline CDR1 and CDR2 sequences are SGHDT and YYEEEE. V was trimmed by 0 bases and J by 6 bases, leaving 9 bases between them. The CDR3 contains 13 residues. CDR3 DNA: TGTGCCAGCAGCTTGGGGTCCTGGGCTGAAGCTTTCTTT. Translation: CASSLGSWAEAFF.

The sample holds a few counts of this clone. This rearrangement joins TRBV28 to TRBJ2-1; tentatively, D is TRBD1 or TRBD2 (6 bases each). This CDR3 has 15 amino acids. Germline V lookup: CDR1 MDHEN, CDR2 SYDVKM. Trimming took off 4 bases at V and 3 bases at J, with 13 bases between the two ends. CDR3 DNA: TGTGCCAGCAGTTCACAGGGAGGCGGCTACAATGAGCAGTTCTTC. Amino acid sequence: CASSSQGGGYNEQFF. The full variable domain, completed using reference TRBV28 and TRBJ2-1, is DVKVTQSSRYLVKRTGEKVFLECVQDMDHENMFWYRQDPGLGLRLIYFSYDVKMKEKGDIPEGYSVSREKKERFSLILESASTNQTSMYLCASSSQGGGYNEQFFGPGTRLTVL.

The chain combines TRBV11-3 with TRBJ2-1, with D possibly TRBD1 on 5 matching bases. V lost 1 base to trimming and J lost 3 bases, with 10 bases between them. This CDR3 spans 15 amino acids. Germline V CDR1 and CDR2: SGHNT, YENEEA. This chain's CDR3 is CASSLVGQGYNEQFF. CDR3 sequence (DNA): TGTGCCAGCAGCTTAGTTGGGCAGGGCTACAATGAGCAGTTCTTC.

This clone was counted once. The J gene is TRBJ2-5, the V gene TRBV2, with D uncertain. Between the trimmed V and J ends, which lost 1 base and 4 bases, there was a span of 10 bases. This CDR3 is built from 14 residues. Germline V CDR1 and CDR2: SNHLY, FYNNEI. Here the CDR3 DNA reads TGTGCCAGCAGTGAAGACAGCCAGAGAGAGACCCAGTACTTC. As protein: CASSEDSQRETQYF. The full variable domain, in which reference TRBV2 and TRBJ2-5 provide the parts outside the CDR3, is EPEVTQTPSHQVTQMGQEVILRCVPISNHLYFYWYRQILGQKVEFLVSFYNNEISEKSEIFDDQFSVERPDGSNFTLKIRSTKLEDSAMYFCASSEDSQRETQYFGPGTRLLVL.

CDR3 sequence: CSGRRGAEQFF. CDR3 nucleotides: TGCAGCGGCCGGAGAGGGGCTGAGCAGTTCTTC. The chain couples TRBV29-1 to TRBJ2-1; the D call may be TRBD1 or TRBD2 (5 bases each). The germline V gene has CDR1 SQVTM and CDR2 ANQGSEA. The CDR3 covers 11 residues. Trimming removed 7 bases from V and 9 bases from J, with 13 bases in between.

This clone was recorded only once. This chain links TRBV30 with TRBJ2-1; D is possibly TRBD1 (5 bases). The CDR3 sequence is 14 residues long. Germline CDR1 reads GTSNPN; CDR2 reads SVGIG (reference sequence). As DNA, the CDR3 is TGTGCTTCCGTCCAGGGAAGCTCCTACAATGAGCAGTTCTTC. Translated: CASVQGSSYNEQFF. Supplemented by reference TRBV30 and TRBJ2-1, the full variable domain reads SQTIHQWPATLVQPVGSPLSLECTVEGTSNPNLYWYRQAAGRGLQLLFYSVGIGQISSEVPQNLSASRPQDRQFILSSKKLLLSDSGFYLCASVQGSSYNEQFFGPGTRLTVL.

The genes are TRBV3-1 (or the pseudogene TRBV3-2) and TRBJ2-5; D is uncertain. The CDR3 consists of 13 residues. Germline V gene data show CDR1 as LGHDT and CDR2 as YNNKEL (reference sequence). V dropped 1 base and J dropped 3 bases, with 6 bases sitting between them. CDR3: CASSQGVEETQYF. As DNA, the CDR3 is TGTGCCAGCAGCCAAGGGGTGGAAGAGACCCAGTACTTC.

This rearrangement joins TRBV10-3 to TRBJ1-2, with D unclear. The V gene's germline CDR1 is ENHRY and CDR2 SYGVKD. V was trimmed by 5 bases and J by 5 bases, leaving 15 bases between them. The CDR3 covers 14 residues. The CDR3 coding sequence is TGTGCCATCAGTCAGACCTCCTGGGAGTATGGCTACACCTTC. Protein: CAISQTSWEYGYTF.

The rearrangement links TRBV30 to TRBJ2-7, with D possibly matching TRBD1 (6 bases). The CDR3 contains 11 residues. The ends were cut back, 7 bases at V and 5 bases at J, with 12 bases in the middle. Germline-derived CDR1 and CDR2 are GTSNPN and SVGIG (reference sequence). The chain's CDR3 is CALAPGDEQYF. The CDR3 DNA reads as TGTGCCTTAGCCCCAGGGGACGAGCAGTACTTC.

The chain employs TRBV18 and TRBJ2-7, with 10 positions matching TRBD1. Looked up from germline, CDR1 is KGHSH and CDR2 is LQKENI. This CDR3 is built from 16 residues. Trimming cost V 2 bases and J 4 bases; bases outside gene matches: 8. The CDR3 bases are TGTGCCAGCTCACCAGCGCCCGGGACAGGGGAATACGAGCAGTACTTC. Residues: CASSPAPGTGEYEQYF.

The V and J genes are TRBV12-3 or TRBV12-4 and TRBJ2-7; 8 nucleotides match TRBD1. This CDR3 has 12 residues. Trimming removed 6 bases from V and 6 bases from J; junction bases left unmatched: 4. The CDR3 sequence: CASREGQGEQYF. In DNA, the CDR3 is TGTGCCAGCAGGGAAGGACAGGGCGAGCAGTACTTC.